This TCR beta chain was recorded in a study of cytomegalovirus exposure and HLA in healthy donors. Notes on this clone: Its antigen remains unidentified.

The PCR employed 60 Vbeta primers together with 13 Jbeta primers. This table comes from immunoSEQ multiplex PCR, and its TCRdb copy is limited to in-frame clones, with some not included. The data show approximately 120,000 clones, with around 76% seen just once and 9% to 15% held by the top ten. The ends were cut back, 8 bases at V and 0 bases at J, with 15 bases in the middle. Germline assignment: CDR1 GTSNPN and CDR2 SVGIG (reference sequence). The CDR3 consists of 14 residues. Overall study findings and caveats: The study recorded 150 to 200 TCR beta chains that were cytomegalovirus-associated.

The chain has TRBV30 and TRBJ2-3; a possible D gene is TRBD1 (5 bases). The sample was PBMCs. This receptor was identified in a woman aged 40 to 50 in good health and CMV-seropositive. The CDR3 DNA reads as TGTGCCGGAATACAAGGGGCTAGCACAGATACGCAGTATTTT. Amino acids: CAGIQGASTDTQYF.